This T cell receptor (beta chain) stems from a study of blood T cell repertoires in COVID-19. The CDR3 spans 15 residues. Germline V gene data show CDR1 as LNHDA and CDR2 as SQIVND (reference sequence). Trimming stripped 3 bases from V and 6 bases from J, with 17 bases between. The table came from immunoSEQ multiplex PCR; TCRdb's copy has only in-frame clones and leaves some out. The table has 130,000 to 150,000 clones, around four fifths seen once. The chain couples TRBV19 to TRBJ1-1; a weak D match, TRBD1 (5 bases). Source material: peripheral blood. The sequence derives from a human donor in a cohort sampled during active COVID-19. As DNA, the CDR3 is TGTGCCAGTAGTATCCGCGGGGCAGTATCCGCTGAAGCTTTCTTT. This codes for CASSIRGAVSAEAFF.